This paragraph reports one T cell receptor beta chain. No antigen is known for it. Primers included in the PCR were 60 Vbeta and 13 Jbeta primers. Original data processing: A later analysis counted approximately 80 million unique TCR beta chains, 9.5 million to 12 million shared. Clones were sequenced by immunoSEQ multiplex PCR, and TCRdb holds only the in-frame ones, with some missing. V and J calls and clone size are copied from that table; D and trimming were computed from the DNA. The table lists 120,000 or so clones, roughly 80% of them singletons, with more than 3% in the top ten. The data were obtained in a study of cytomegalovirus exposure and HLA in healthy donors. Study-level results: Some public TCRs appeared in many individuals, while most sequences were rare. It was confirmed in vitro that three of the CMV-associated chains were specific for CMV antigens. TRBV6-2, TRBV6-3 and other indistinguishable V segments were excluded.

Germline V gives CDR1 SGDLS, CDR2 YYNGEE. The length of the CDR3 is 16 residues. Trimming at V came to 4 bases and at J to 2 bases, leaving 8 bases not matched to a gene. The sample was PBMCs. The TCR was taken from a young man in good health and CMV-seropositive. The chain joins TRBV9 to TRBJ1-1, with 10 nucleotides matching TRBD1. The CDR3 spells CASSIGTGAINTEAFF. The DNA of the CDR3 is TGTGCCAGCAGCATTGGGACAGGGGCGATAAACACTGAAGCTTTCTTT.